This T cell receptor beta chain is drawn from a study of blood T cells in healthy people across ages. The CDR3 contains 14 residues. Trimming cost V 3 bases and J 3 bases, with 12 bases left between them. Per germline, CDR1 MDHEN and CDR2 SYDVKM. Findings and caveats of the study: Unsorted PBMCs blocked a conclusive comparison of naive and antigen-experienced cells. It was the long-lived donors that had more naive CD4+ cells and higher diversity than aged donors.

For the second PCR, which ran for about 7 to 11 cycles, a sample-barcoded 5' primer and a J-beta primer mix were used. Each CDR3 protein gets one entry after TCRdb re-called the 5' RACE reads with MiXCR. The table records 700,000 or so distinct CDR3 sequences, about a fifth of them present only once. This clonotype has a count of ten or more. Antigen: not known. The sequenced sample was blood. The chain is built from TRBV28 and TRBJ2-7, with D possibly being TRBD2 (6 bases). This receptor was obtained from a man in his 70s in good health. CDR3 region: CASSFAGLNYEQYF. The CDR3 DNA reads TGTGCCAGCAGTTTTGCGGGGCTAAACTACGAGCAGTACTTC.